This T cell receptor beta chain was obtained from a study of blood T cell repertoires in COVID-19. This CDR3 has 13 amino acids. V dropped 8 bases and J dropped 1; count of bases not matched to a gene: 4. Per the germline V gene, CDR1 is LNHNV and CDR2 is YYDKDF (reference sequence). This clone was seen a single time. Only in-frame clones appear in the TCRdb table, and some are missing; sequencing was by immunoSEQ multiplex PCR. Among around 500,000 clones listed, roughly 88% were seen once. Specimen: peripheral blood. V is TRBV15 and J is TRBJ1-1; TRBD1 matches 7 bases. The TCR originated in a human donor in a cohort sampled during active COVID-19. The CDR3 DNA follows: TGTGCCACCGGGGGACAGCAGAACACTGAAGCTTTCTTT. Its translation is CATGGQQNTEAFF.